Following are 14 T cell receptor beta chains from one sample sequenced in a study of cytomegalovirus exposure and HLA in healthy donors. The PCR ran on 60 Vbeta and 13 Jbeta primers. TCRdb keeps only in-frame clones here, not all; method: immunoSEQ multiplex PCR. The sample yields tens of thousands of clones, around three quarters seen once. Sequencing used PBMCs. The origin of the receptors is a woman in her sixties in good health and CMV-seropositive.

This chain connects TRBV30 to TRBJ1-3, with TRBD1 as a possible D gene (5 bases). CDR1 is GTSNPN, CDR2 SVGIG, per germline (reference sequence). The CDR3 is 16 amino acids. Trimming cost V 5 bases and J 2 bases, with 19 bases left between them. DNA for the CDR3: TGTGCCTGGGTCAAGGGGAAGGAGCTTCCTGGAAACACCATATATTTT. This encodes CAWVKGKELPGNTIYF.

This clone has only a few counts. The chain joins TRBV5-1 to TRBJ1-2; 7 bases line up with TRBD1. The CDR3 covers 12 residues. Germline lookup yields CDR1 SGHRS and CDR2 YFSETQ. The ends lost 4 bases at V and 6 bases at J; junction bases unmatched: 3. The chain's CDR3 is CASSPGTDGYTF. The CDR3 bases are TGCGCCAGCAGCCCCGGGACAGATGGCTACACCTTC.

This clone was recorded only once. The chain couples TRBV19 to TRBJ1-2, with D possibly TRBD1 on 6 matching bases. The CDR3 loop spans 13 amino acids. V was shortened by 5 bases and J by 7 bases, with 14 bases between the two germline ends. Germline V gene lookup returns CDR1 LNHDA and CDR2 SQIVND (reference sequence). CDR3 in DNA: TGTGCCAGTAGTGCGGACAGAGTTAGTGGCTACACCTTC. It yields the protein CASSADRVSGYTF. The whole variable domain, filled in from reference TRBV19 and TRBJ1-2, reads DGGITQSPKYLFRKEGQNVTLSCEQNLNHDAMYWYRQDPGQGLRLIYYSQIVNDFQKGDIAEGYSVSREKKESFPLTVTSAQKNPTAFYLCASSADRVSGYTFGSGTRLTVV.

V is TRBV28 and J is TRBJ2-5, with D possibly being TRBD2 (6 bases). The CDR3 sequence is 13 residues long. V was pared by 2 bases and J by 3 bases, with 7 bases between. Germline CDR1 is MDHEN and CDR2 is SYDVKM. CDR3 DNA sequence: TGTGCCAGCAGTTTAGCGGGAAAAGAGACCCAGTACTTC. Translation: CASSLAGKETQYF.

J is TRBJ1-1 and V is TRBV11-2; no firm D call. The germline V gene has CDR1 SGHAT and CDR2 FQNNGV. V lost 0 bases and J 5 bases, leaving 10 bases between the germline ends. The CDR3 spans 14 residues. The DNA for the CDR3 is TGTGCCAGCAGCTTAGATGAGGGAGGAACTGAAGCTTTCTTT. Its protein is CASSLDEGGTEAFF.

This clone showed up just a few times. The CDR3 nucleotides read TGTGCCAGCAGTGATAGTAGCTATGGCTACACCTTC. Its protein product is CASSDSSYGYTF. The chain couples TRBV6-1 to TRBJ1-2; D is undetermined. Germline CDR1 and CDR2: MNHNS and SASEGT. This CDR3 has 12 amino acids. Trimming removed 3 bases from V and 4 bases from J, with 6 bases in between.

The chain couples TRBV18 to TRBJ1-1, with D perhaps TRBD1 (5 bases). V lost 0 bases and J lost 6, with 14 bases in between. CDR1 is KGHSH, CDR2 LQKENI, per germline. This CDR3 is 15 amino acids long. CDR3 sequence (DNA): TGTGCCAGCTCACCACCAACAGGTCGGGGGTCTGAAGCTTTCTTT. It codes for CASSPPTGRGSEAFF.

The table lists this clone with a count of one. This sequence joins TRBV7-8 and TRBJ1-6; TRBD1 matches at 9 bases. This CDR3 is built from 14 residues. The V gene end was trimmed by 6 bases and the J gene end by 10 bases; junction bases not matched to a gene: 7. Germline-derived CDR1 and CDR2 are SGHVS and FQNEAQ. CDR3 in amino acids: CASSSQGAGSPLHF. CDR3 DNA: TGTGCCAGCAGTTCACAGGGGGCGGGGTCACCCCTCCACTTT.

The chain recombines TRBV5-4 with TRBJ2-5; 10 bases are shared with TRBD1. The CDR3 is made up of 14 amino acids. Germline V CDR1 and CDR2: SGHNT, YYREEE (reference sequence). With 4 bases clipped from V and 2 bases from J, the junction kept 2 bases outside the gene matches. In DNA form, the CDR3 reads TGTGCCAGCAGCCGGGACAGGGGTCAAGAGACCCAGTACTTC. It encodes CASSRDRGQETQYF.

The chain joins TRBV10-3 to TRBJ2-1; a possible D gene is TRBD1 (6 bases). V dropped 6 bases and J dropped 5 bases, with 14 bases sitting between them. Looked up from germline, CDR1 is ENHRY and CDR2 is SYGVKD. This CDR3 spans 14 amino acids. The CDR3 sequence is CAIRKTAGDNEQFF. The CDR3 DNA reads as TGTGCCATCAGGAAGACCGCAGGGGACAATGAGCAGTTCTTC.

This clone showed up many times. The J gene is TRBJ2-4, the V gene TRBV7-9; 9 nucleotides line up with TRBD1. The junction had 10 bases not matched to a gene; V was cut back by 5 bases and J by 8 bases. The CDR3 has 15 residues. CDR1 SEHNR and CDR2 FQNEAQ come from the germline V gene (reference sequence). The CDR3 coding sequence is TGTGCCAGCAGCCAGCCCGGGACAGGGCAGGACATTCAGTACTTC. This codes for CASSQPGTGQDIQYF.

The J gene is TRBJ1-2, the V gene TRBV6-1, with D possibly TRBD1 on 6 matching bases. The CDR3 totals 13 residues. The V gene lost 6 bases and the J gene lost 4 bases, with 12 bases spanning the gap. CDR1 is MNHNS and CDR2 is SASEGT in the germline V gene. The chain's CDR3 is CASREGGFYGYTF. The DNA for the CDR3 is TGTGCCAGCAGAGAGGGGGGGTTCTATGGCTACACCTTC.

This rearrangement joins TRBV7-2 to TRBJ1-6, with 9 bases lining up with TRBD1. Trimming at V came to 3 bases and at J to 8 bases, leaving 8 bases not matched to a gene. Looked up from germline, CDR1 is SGHTA and CDR2 is FQGNSA. The CDR3 contains 16 residues. This chain's CDR3 is CASSFVTGGGDSPLHF. CDR3 in DNA: TGTGCCAGCAGCTTCGTGACAGGGGGAGGGGATTCACCCCTCCACTTT.

The gene calls are TRBV7-9 and TRBJ2-5; possible D gene TRBD2, 6 bases. V lost 4 bases, J lost 5 bases, and 14 bases lay in between. CDR3 length: 14 amino acids. The germline CDR1 and CDR2 sequences are SEHNR and FQNEAQ (reference sequence). CDR3 amino acids: CASSSDKAGETQYF. Written as DNA, the CDR3 is TGTGCCAGCAGCTCGGACAAAGCGGGCGAGACCCAGTACTTC.